This T cell receptor (beta chain) was obtained from a study of T cell responses to AZD1222 COVID-19 vaccine. General observations from the study: Donors were largely white British and mainly female; clonal diversity was possibly underestimated.

Assay used: immunoSEQ multiplex PCR; TCRdb lists only in-frame clones, some missing. There are 140,000 to 150,000 clones in the sample; 80% to 95% occur only once, and approximately 1.5% lies in the top ten. Germline V gives CDR1 SGDLS, CDR2 YYNGEE. Trimming cost V 0 bases and J 3 bases, with 7 bases left between them. The CDR3 is made up of 14 amino acids. To note about this clone: Its antigen is undetermined.

The sequence was collected from an adult in good health. J is TRBJ1-5 and V is TRBV9, with D unresolved. The specimen comprised peripheral blood, sampled on day 0 of AZD1222 vaccination. Here the CDR3 DNA reads TGTGCCAGCAGCGTAGAAGGAGCCAATCAGCCCCAGCATTTT. Its protein is CASSVEGANQPQHF.